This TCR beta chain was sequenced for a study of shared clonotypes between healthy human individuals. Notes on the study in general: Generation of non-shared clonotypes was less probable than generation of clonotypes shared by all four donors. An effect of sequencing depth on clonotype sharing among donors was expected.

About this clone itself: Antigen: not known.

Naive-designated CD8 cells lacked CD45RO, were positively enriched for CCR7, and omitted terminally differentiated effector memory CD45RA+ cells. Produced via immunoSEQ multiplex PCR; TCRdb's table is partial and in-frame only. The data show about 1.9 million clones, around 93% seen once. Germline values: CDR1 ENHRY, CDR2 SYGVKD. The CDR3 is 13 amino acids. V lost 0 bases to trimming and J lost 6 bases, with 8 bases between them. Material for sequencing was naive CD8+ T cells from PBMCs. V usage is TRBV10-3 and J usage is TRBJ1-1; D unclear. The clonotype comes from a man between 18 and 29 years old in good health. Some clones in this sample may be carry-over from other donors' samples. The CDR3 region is CAISESTTPEAFF. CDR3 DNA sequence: TGTGCCATCAGTGAGTCTACGACACCTGAAGCTTTCTTT.